This TCR beta chain was sequenced in a study of blood T cell repertoires in COVID-19. Study-level information: The United States, Italy and Spain supplied acute and convalescent COVID-19 samples. PBMCs, B-cell-depleted T cells, or T cells provided the cDNA or gDNA that made up the material.

Germline loops: CDR1 SEHNR, CDR2 FQNEAQ (reference sequence). V was pared by 2 bases and J by 1 base, with 2 bases of the junction left unmatched. CDR3 length equals 14 residues. In the original processing: Reference gene primers were amplified, and this amplification served to estimate nucleated cell counts. Only in-frame clones appear in the TCRdb table, and some are missing; sequencing was by immunoSEQ multiplex PCR. That table gives V, J and clone size, and the DNA gave D and trimming. The sample shows approximately 240,000 clones, 80% to 90% of them seen only once. This clone was recorded once. The sequence came from a man aged 50-60 years with acute or convalescent COVID-19. What was sequenced was peripheral blood. The chain joins TRBV7-9 to TRBJ2-7; TRBD1 aligns across 7 bases. CDR3: CASSLPGGSYEQYF. CDR3 nucleotides: TGTGCCAGCAGCTTACCAGGGGGTTCCTACGAGCAGTACTTC.